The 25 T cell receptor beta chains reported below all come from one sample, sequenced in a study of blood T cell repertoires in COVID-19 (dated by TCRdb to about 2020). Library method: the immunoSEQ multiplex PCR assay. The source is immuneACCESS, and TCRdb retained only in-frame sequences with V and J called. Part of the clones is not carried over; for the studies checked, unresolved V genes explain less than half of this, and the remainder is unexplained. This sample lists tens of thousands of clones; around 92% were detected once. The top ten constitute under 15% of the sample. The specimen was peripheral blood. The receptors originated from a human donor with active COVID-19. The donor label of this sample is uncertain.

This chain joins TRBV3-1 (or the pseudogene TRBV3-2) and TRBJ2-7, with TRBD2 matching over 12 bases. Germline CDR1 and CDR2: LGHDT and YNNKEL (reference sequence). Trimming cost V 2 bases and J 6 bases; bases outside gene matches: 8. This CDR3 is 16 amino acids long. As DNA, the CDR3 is TGTGCCAGCAGCCAACTAGCGGGAGGGCCTTATGGCGAGCAGTACTTC. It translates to CASSQLAGGPYGEQYF.

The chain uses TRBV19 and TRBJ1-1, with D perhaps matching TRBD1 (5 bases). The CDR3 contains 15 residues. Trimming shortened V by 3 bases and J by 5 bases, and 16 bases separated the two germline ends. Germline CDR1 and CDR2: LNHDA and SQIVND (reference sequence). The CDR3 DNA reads TGTGCCAGTAGTATTGGGGGGACTCGGGGAACTGAAGCTTTCTTT. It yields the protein CASSIGGTRGTEAFF.

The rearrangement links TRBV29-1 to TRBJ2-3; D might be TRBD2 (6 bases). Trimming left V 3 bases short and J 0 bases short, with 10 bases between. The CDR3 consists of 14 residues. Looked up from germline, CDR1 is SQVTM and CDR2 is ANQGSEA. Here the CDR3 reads CSVEGGISTDTQYF. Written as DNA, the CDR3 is TGCAGCGTTGAGGGGGGAATCAGCACAGATACGCAGTATTTT.

CDR3: CASSSAHTTRTDTQYF. The CDR3 coding sequence is TGTGCCAGCAGCTCCGCGCACACTACCCGCACAGATACGCAGTATTTT. The rearrangement joins TRBV7-2 to TRBJ2-3; no reliable D call. The germline V gene has CDR1 SGHTA and CDR2 FQGNSA. The CDR3 runs 16 residues. Between the trimmed V and J ends, which lost 4 bases and 1 base, there was a span of 15 bases.

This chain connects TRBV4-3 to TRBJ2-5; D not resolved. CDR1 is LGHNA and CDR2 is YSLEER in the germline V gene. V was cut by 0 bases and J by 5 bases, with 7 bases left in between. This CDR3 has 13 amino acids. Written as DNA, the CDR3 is TGCGCCAGCAGCCAAGAGTATCAGGAGACCCAGTACTTC. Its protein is CASSQEYQETQYF.

In DNA, the CDR3 is TGCAGCGCCCGGGGAGGGACCCGCACAGATACGCAGTATTTT. Translation: CSARGGTRTDTQYF. V and J are TRBV29-1 and TRBJ2-3; TRBD2 matches at 7 bases. The CDR3 has 14 residues. V trimming: 7 bases; J trimming: 1 base; junction bases outside the gene matches: 8. From germline, CDR1 is SQVTM and CDR2 ANQGSEA.

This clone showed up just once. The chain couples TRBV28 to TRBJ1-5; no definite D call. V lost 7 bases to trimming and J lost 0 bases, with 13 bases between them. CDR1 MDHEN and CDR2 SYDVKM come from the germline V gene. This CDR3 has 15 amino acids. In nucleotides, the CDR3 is TGTGCCAGCAACCCGAGAGGATATAGCAATCAGCCCCAGCATTTT. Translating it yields CASNPRGYSNQPQHF.

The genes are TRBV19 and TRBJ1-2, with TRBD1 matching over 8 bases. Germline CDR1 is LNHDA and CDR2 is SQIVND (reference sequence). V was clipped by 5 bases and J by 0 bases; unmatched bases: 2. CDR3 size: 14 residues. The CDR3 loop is CASSSGQANYGYTF. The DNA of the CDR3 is TGTGCCAGTAGTTCGGGACAGGCTAACTATGGCTACACCTTC. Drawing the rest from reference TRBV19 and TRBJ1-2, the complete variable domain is DGGITQSPKYLFRKEGQNVTLSCEQNLNHDAMYWYRQDPGQGLRLIYYSQIVNDFQKGDIAEGYSVSREKKESFPLTVTSAQKNPTAFYLCASSSGQANYGYTFGSGTRLTVV.

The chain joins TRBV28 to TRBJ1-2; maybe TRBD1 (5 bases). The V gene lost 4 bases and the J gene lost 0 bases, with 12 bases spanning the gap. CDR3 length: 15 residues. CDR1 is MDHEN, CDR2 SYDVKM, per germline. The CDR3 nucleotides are TGTGCCAGCAGTTCCACGGACACTCCTAACTATGGCTACACCTTC. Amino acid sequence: CASSSTDTPNYGYTF.

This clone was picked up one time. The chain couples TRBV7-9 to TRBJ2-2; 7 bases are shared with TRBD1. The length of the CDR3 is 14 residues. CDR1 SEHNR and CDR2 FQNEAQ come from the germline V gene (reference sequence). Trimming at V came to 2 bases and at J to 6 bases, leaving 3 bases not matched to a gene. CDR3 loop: CASSLRQGSGELFF. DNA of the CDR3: TGTGCCAGCAGCTTAAGACAGGGATCCGGGGAGCTGTTTTTT. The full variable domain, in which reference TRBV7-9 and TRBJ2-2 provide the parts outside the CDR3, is DTGVSQNPRHKITKRGQNVTFRCDPISEHNRLYWYRQTLGQGPEFLTYFQNEAQLEKSRLLSDRFSAERPKGSFSTLEIQRTEQGDSAMYLCASSLRQGSGELFFGEGSRLTVL.

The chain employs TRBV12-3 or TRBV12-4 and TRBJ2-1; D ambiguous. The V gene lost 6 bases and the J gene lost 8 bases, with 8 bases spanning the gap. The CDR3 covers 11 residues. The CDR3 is CASRALHEQFF. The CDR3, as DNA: TGTGCCAGCAGGGCCCTTCATGAGCAGTTCTTC.

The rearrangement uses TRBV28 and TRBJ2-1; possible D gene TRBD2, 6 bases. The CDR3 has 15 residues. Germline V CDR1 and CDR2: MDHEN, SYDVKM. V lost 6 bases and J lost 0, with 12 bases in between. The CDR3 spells CASSSDGSSYNEQFF. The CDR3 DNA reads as TGTGCCAGCAGCTCCGACGGGAGCTCCTACAATGAGCAGTTCTTC. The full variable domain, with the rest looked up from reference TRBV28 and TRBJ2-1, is DVKVTQSSRYLVKRTGEKVFLECVQDMDHENMFWYRQDPGLGLRLIYFSYDVKMKEKGDIPEGYSVSREKKERFSLILESASTNQTSMYLCASSSDGSSYNEQFFGPGTRLTVL.

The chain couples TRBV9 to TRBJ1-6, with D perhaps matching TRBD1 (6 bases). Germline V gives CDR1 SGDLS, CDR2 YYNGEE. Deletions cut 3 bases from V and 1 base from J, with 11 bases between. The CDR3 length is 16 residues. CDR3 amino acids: CASSGGGASYNSPLHF. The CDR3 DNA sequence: TGTGCCAGCAGCGGCGGGGGGGCTTCCTATAATTCACCCCTCCACTTT.

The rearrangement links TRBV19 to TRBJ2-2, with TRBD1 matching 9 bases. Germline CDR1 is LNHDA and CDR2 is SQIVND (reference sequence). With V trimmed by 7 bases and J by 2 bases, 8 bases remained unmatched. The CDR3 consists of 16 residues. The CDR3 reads CASNPRQGGNTGELFF. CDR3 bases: TGTGCCAGTAATCCCCGACAGGGGGGAAACACCGGGGAGCTGTTTTTT. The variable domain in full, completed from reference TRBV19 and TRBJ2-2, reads DGGITQSPKYLFRKEGQNVTLSCEQNLNHDAMYWYRQDPGQGLRLIYYSQIVNDFQKGDIAEGYSVSREKKESFPLTVTSAQKNPTAFYLCASNPRQGGNTGELFFGEGSRLTVL.

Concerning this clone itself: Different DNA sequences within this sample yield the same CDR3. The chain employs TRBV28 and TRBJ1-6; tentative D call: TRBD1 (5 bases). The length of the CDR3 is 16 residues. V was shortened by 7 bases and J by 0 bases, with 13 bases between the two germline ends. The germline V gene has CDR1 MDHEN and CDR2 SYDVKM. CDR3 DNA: TGTGCCAGCACCACAACAGGAAGCTCCTATAATTCACCCCTCCACTTT. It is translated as CASTTTGSSYNSPLHF.

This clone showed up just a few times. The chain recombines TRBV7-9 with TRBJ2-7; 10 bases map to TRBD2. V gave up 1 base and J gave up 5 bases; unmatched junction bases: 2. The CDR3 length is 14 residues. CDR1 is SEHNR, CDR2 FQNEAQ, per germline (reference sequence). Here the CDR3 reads CASSLGLAGDEQYF. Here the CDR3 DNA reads TGTGCCAGCAGCTTAGGGCTAGCGGGAGACGAGCAGTACTTC.

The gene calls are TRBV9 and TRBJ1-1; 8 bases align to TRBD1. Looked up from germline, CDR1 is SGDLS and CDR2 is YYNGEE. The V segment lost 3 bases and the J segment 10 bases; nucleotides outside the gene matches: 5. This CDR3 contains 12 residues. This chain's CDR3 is CASSDDRGSAFF. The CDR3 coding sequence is TGTGCCAGCAGCGACGACAGGGGCTCAGCTTTCTTT. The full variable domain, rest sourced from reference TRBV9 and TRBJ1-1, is DSGVTQTPKHLITATGQRVTLRCSPRSGDLSVYWYQQSLDQGLQFLIQYYNGEERAKGNILERFSAQQFPDLHSELNLSSLELGDSALYFCASSDDRGSAFFGQGTRLTVV.

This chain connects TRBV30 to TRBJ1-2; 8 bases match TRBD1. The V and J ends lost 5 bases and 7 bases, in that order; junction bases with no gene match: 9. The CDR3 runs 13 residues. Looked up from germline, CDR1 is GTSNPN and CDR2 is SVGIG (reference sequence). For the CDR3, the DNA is TGTGCCTGGCAAGCCGGACAGGGAATTGGCTACACCTTC. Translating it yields CAWQAGQGIGYTF.

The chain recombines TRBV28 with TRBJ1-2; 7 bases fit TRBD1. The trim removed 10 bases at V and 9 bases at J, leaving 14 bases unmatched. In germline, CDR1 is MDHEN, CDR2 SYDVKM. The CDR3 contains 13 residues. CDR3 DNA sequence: TGTGCCACCCCTCCCCGGGACAGCATCCGCTACACCTTC. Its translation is CATPPRDSIRYTF.

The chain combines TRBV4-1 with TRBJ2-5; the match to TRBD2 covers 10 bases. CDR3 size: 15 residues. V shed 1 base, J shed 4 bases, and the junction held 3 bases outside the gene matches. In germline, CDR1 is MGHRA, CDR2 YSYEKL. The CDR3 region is CASSQAAGGPETQYF. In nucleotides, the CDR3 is TGCGCCAGCAGCCAAGCAGCGGGAGGGCCAGAGACCCAGTACTTC.

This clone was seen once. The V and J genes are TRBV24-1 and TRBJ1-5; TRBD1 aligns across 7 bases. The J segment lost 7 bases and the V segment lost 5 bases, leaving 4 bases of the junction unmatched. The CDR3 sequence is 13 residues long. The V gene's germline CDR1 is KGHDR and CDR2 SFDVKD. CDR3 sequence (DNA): TGTGCCACCAGTGGCAGACAGGGCCAGCCCCAGCATTTT. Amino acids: CATSGRQGQPQHF.

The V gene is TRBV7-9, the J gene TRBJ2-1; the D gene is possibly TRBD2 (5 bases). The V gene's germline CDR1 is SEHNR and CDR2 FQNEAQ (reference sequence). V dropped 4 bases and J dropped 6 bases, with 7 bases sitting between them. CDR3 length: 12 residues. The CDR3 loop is CASSWTGNEQFF. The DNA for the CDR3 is TGTGCCAGCAGCTGGACTGGCAATGAGCAGTTCTTC.

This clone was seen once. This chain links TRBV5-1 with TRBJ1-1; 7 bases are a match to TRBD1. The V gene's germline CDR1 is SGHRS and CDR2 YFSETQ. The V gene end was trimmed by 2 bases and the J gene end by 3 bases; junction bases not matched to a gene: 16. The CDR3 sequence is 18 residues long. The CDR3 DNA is TGCGCCAGCAGCTTAGGCGGAGGGGGCTTAAGGTGGGACACTGAAGCTTTCTTT. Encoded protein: CASSLGGGGLRWDTEAFF. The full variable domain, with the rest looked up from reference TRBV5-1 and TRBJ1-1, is KAGVTQTPRYLIKTRGQQVTLSCSPISGHRSVSWYQQTPGQGLQFLFEYFSETQRNKGNFPGRFSGRQFSNSRSEMNVSTLELGDSALYLCASSLGGGGLRWDTEAFFGQGTRLTVV.

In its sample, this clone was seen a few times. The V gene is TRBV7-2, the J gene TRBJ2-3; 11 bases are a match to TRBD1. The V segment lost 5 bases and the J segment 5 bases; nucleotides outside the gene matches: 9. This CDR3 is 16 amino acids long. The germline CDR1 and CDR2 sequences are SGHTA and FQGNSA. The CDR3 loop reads CASSLHGTGGIDTQYF. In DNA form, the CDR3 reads TGTGCCAGCAGCCTCCACGGGACAGGGGGGATAGATACGCAGTATTTT.

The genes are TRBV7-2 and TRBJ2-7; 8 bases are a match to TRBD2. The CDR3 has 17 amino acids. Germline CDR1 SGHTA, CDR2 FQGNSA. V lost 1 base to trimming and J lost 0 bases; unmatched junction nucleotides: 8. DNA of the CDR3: TGTGCCAGCAGCTTAGTAAGTGGAGCGGGAGTCTCCTACGAGCAGTACTTC. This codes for CASSLVSGAGVSYEQYF.